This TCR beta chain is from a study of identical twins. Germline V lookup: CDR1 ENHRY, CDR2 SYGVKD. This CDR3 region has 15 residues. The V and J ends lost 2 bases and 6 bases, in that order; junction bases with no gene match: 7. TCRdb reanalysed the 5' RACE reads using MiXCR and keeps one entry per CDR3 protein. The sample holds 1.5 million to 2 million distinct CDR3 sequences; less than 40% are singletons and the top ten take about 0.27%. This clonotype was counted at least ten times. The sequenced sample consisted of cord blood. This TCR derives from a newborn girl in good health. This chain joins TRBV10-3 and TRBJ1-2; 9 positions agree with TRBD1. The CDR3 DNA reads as TGTGCCATCAGTGAGAAGGGGGACAGGGACCATGGCTACACCTTC. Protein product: CAISEKGDRDHGYTF.